The TCR beta chain under discussion was sequenced for a study of blood T cell repertoires in COVID-19. The CDR3 extends over 14 amino acids. Germline values: CDR1 SGHAT, CDR2 FQDESV (reference sequence). Trimming cost V 6 bases and J 0 bases, with 12 bases left between them. This table comes from immunoSEQ multiplex PCR, and its TCRdb copy is limited to in-frame clones, with some not included. The sample includes over 100,000 clones, around 86% seen only once; the top ten take about 11%. The chain combines TRBV11-1 with TRBJ2-7, with D perhaps TRBD2 (6 bases). Sequencing was performed on peripheral blood. This sequence was found in a man aged 80 or over with acute or convalescent COVID-19. The CDR3 reads CASRDRGSSYEQYF. The DNA of the CDR3 is TGTGCCAGCAGGGATCGGGGGAGCTCCTACGAGCAGTACTTC.